A single sample gave rise to the 6 T cell receptor beta chains below, sequenced in a study of neoadjuvant anti-PD-1 for oral cavity cancer. TCRdb keeps only in-frame clones here, not all; method: immunoSEQ multiplex PCR. The sample contains 55,000 to 80,000 clones, about 90% of which appear only once. The time point here: after neoadjuvant nivolumab, at surgical resection. This material consisted of PBMCs, taken after nivolumab (anti-PD-1) treatment. All receptors come from a person aged 35-79 years with oral cavity squamous cell carcinoma.

This chain joins TRBV6-1 and TRBJ1-2; a possible D gene is TRBD1 (6 bases). This CDR3 has 17 residues. Deletions cut 0 bases from V and 4 bases from J, with 18 bases between. Germline CDR1 and CDR2: MNHNS and SASEGT. The chain's CDR3 is CASSEARTAFWGYGYTF. In nucleotides, the CDR3 is TGTGCCAGCAGTGAAGCCCGGACAGCCTTTTGGGGCTATGGCTACACCTTC.

The rearrangement links TRBV5-1 to TRBJ2-5; a possible D gene is TRBD2 (5 bases). V lost 3 bases to trimming and J lost 7 bases, with 13 bases between them. The germline CDR1 and CDR2 sequences are SGHRS and YFSETQ. This CDR3 spans 13 amino acids. DNA for the CDR3: TGCGCCAGCAGCTGGACTTTGGCGGGGACCCAGTACTTC. It is translated as CASSWTLAGTQYF.

The chain combines TRBV30 with TRBJ1-4; possibly TRBD1 for D (5 bases). Trimming stripped 2 bases from V and 6 bases from J, with 13 bases between. The CDR3 contains 14 residues. Germline V CDR1 and CDR2: GTSNPN, SVGIG (reference sequence). CDR3 bases: TGTGCCTGGAGTCGCGACAGCGATGATGAAAAACTGTTTTTT. Translated, it gives CAWSRDSDDEKLFF.

The V gene is TRBV28, the J gene TRBJ2-7; 7 nucleotides line up with TRBD1. Germline V gives CDR1 MDHEN, CDR2 SYDVKM. The CDR3 covers 14 residues. V trimming: 7 bases; J trimming: 2 bases; junction bases outside the gene matches: 8. CDR3 nucleotide sequence: TGTGCCAGCAAACAGACAGGGACCACCTACGAGCAGTACTTC. Its translation: CASKQTGTTYEQYF.

This rearrangement joins TRBV5-1 to TRBJ2-1; 9 positions agree with TRBD2. After removal of 8 bases from V and 3 bases from J, the junction contained 18 bases not matched to a gene. Per the germline V gene, CDR1 is SGHRS and CDR2 is YFSETQ. This CDR3 has 18 amino acids. DNA of the CDR3: TGCGCCAGTCGCTCCTTAAGAGGCGGGAGGGATATCTACAATGAGCAGTTCTTC. Translating it yields CASRSLRGGRDIYNEQFF.

This rearrangement joins TRBV9 to TRBJ1-1, with 7 nucleotides matching TRBD1. Looked up from germline, CDR1 is SGDLS and CDR2 is YYNGEE. V dropped 7 bases and J dropped 0; count of bases not matched to a gene: 9. CDR3 length: 15 residues. The CDR3 sequence: CASGGGTAVNTEAFF. CDR3 coding DNA: TGTGCCAGCGGGGGCGGGACAGCCGTGAACACTGAAGCTTTCTTT.